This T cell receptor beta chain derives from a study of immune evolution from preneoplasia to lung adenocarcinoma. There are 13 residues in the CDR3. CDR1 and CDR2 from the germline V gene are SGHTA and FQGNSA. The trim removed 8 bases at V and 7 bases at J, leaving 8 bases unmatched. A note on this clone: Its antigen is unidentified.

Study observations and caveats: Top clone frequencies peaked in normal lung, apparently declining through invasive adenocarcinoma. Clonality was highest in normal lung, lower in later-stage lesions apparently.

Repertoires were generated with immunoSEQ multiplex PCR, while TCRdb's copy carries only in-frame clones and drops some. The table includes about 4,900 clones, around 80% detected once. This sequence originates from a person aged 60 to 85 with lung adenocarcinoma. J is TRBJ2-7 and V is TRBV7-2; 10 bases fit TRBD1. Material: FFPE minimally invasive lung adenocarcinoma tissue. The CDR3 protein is CASGPGQGQEQYF. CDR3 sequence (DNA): TGTGCCAGCGGCCCGGGACAGGGGCAAGAGCAGTACTTC.